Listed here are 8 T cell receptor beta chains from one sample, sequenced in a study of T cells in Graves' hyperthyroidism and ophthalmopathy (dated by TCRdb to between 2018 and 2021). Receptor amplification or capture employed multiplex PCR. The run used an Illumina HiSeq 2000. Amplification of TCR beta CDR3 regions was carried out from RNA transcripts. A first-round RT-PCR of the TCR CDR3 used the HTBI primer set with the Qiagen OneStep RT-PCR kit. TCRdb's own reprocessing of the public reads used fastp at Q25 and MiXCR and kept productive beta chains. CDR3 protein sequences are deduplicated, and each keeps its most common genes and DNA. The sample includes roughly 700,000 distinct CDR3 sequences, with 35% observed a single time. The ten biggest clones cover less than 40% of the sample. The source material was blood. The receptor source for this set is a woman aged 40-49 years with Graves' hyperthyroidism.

The CDR3 DNA reads as TGTGCCAGCAACTTAGGAGGGGGCGTTCATCTGGGCTACACCTTC. This translates into CASNLGGGVHLGYTF. The V and J genes are TRBV6-5 and TRBJ1-2; 7 bases match TRBD1. The germline V gene encodes CDR1 MNHEY and CDR2 SVGAGI. Trimming removed 7 bases from V and 8 bases from J; junction bases left unmatched: 16. The CDR3 extends over 15 amino acids.

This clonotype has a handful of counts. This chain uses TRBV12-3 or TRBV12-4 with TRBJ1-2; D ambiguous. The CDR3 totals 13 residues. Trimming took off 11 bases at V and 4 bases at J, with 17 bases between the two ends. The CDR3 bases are TGTGCCTGGAGTGTTGACCCGCGCTATGGCTACACCTTC. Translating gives CAWSVDPRYGYTF.

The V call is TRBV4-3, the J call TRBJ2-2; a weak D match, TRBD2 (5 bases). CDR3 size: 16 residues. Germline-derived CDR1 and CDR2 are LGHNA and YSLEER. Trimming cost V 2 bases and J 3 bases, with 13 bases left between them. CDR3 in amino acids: CASSQFLSADTGELFF. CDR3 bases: TGCGCCAGCAGCCAATTCCTTTCAGCGGACACCGGGGAGCTGTTTTTT.

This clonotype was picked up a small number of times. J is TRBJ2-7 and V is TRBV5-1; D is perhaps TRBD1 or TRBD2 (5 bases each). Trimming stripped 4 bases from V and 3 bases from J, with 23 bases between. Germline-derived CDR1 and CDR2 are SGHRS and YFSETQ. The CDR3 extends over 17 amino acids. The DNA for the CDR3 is TGCGCCAGCAGCCCAGCACATGGGACGGTAGTTATCTACGAGCAGTACTTC. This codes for CASSPAHGTVVIYEQYF.

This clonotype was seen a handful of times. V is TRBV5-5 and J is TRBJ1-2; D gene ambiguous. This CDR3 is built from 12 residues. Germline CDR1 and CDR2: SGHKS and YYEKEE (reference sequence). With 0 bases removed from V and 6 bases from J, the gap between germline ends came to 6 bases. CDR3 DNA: TGTGCCAGCAGCTTGGGGGTAGATGGCTACACCTTC. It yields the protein CASSLGVDGYTF.

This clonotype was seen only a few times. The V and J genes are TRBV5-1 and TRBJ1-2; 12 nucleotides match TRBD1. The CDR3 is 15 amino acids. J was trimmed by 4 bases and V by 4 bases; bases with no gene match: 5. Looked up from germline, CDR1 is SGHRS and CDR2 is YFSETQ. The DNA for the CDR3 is TGCGCCAGCAGCACCCTGGGACAGGGGGCCTATGGCTACACCTTC. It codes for CASSTLGQGAYGYTF.

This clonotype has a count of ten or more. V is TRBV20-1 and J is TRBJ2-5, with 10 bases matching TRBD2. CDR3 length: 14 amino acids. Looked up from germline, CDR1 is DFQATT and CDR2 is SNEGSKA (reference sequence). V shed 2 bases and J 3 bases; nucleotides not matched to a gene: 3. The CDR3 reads CSARLAGAKETQYF. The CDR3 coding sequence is TGCAGTGCTAGACTAGCGGGGGCGAAAGAGACCCAGTACTTC.

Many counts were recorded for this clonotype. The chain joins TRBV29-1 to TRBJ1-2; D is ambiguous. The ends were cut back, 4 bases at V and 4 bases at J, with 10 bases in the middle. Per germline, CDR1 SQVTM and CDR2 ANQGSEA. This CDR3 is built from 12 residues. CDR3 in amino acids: CSVVEITYGYTF. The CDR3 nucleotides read TGCAGCGTTGTGGAAATCACCTATGGCTACACCTTC.